Presented here are 5 T cell receptor beta chains from one specimen sequenced in a study of T cell repertoires in cytomegalovirus infection. Antigen specificity for these receptors is unknown. TCRdb recomputed calls from the reads with MiXCR, one row per CDR3 protein. The sample lists 50,000 to 55,000 distinct CDR3 sequences, around a fifth occurring once. This material consisted of CD8+ T cells from cultured PBMCs, taken from culture after CMV antigen stimulation. Receptors were obtained from a human donor in good health (CMV status not recorded). Some clones in this sample may be carry-over from other donors' samples.

This clonotype has at least ten counts. The chain couples TRBV4-1 to TRBJ2-7; D tentatively reads TRBD1 or TRBD2 (5 bases each). V was pared by 0 bases and J by 7 bases, with 13 bases between. The CDR3 spans 14 residues. Germline V gene data show CDR1 as MGHRA and CDR2 as YSYEKL. Here the CDR3 DNA reads TGCGCCAGCAGCCAAGATCGTAGAGGGGAGGAGCAGTACTTC. Translating it yields CASSQDRRGEEQYF.

This clonotype was counted between two and nine times. The rearrangement uses TRBV6-2 or TRBV6-3 and TRBJ2-7, with 12 positions matching TRBD2. CDR1 and CDR2 (germline): MNHEY, SVGEGT. The CDR3 totals 17 residues. Losses at the gene ends were 0 bases for V and 2 bases for J; bases not matched to a gene: 5. The CDR3 loop is CASSYSLGLAGPYEQYF. The DNA of the CDR3 is TGTGCCAGCAGTTACTCGTTAGGACTAGCGGGGCCCTACGAGCAGTACTTC.

The CDR3 loop reads CASSSGRGPLTGELFF. The CDR3 nucleotides are TGTGCCAGCAGTTCGGGCCGAGGACCATTGACCGGGGAGCTGTTTTTT. The chain joins TRBV12-3 or TRBV12-4 to TRBJ2-2; D is unresolved. Trimming cost V 4 bases and J 5 bases, with 17 bases left between them. The CDR3 length is 16 residues.

The V gene is TRBV7-2, the J gene TRBJ2-5, with 8 bases identical to TRBD2. The CDR3 runs 15 residues. Per the germline V gene, CDR1 is SGHTA and CDR2 is FQGNSA. With V trimmed by 4 bases and J by 5 bases, 9 bases remained unmatched. The CDR3 nucleotides read TGTGCCAGCAGCTGGGATGGACTAGCACGGGAGACCCAGTACTTC. Translated: CASSWDGLARETQYF.

This clonotype was counted at least ten times. The V and J genes are TRBV7-9 and TRBJ2-7, with 9 positions matching TRBD1. CDR1 and CDR2 (germline): SEHNR, FQNEAQ (reference sequence). Trimming at V came to 5 bases and at J to 11 bases, leaving 4 bases not matched to a gene. The CDR3 runs 11 residues. CDR3 nucleotides: TGTGCCAGCAGCCTCGGACAGGGGAAGTACTTC. Its translation is CASSLGQGKYF.